The 18 T cell receptor beta chains below come from one sample, sequenced in a study of radiotherapy plus CTLA-4 blockade in lung cancer. Profiling relied on immunoSEQ multiplex PCR, and the TCRdb table lists in-frame clones only, not all of them. The table records 90,000 to 100,000 clones, about 90% of them present only once. This material consisted of peripheral blood, taken from a patient treated with radiotherapy plus ipilimumab. The source of these receptors is a human donor with non-small cell lung cancer that progressed on radiotherapy plus ipilimumab.

The V and J genes are TRBV19 and TRBJ1-3; D possibly corresponds to TRBD1 (6 bases). The germline gives CDR1 LNHDA, CDR2 SQIVND (reference sequence). The CDR3 spans 13 residues. With 8 bases removed from V and 0 bases from J, the gap between germline ends came to 8 bases. CDR3 sequence (DNA): TGTGCCAGTGGACAGCCCTCTGGAAACACCATATATTTT. It yields the protein CASGQPSGNTIYF.

V usage is TRBV10-2 and J usage is TRBJ2-7; unclear D gene. Germline lookup yields CDR1 WSHSY and CDR2 SAAADI. The CDR3 length is 14 residues. Trimming took off 5 bases at V and 1 base at J, with 12 bases between the two ends. CDR3 sequence (DNA): TGCGCCAGCAGTTGGGATAAAGAATCCTACGAGCAGTACTTC. Protein: CASSWDKESYEQYF.

This sequence joins TRBV10-3 and TRBJ2-3; tentative D call: TRBD2 (5 bases). Trimming took off 7 bases at V and 2 bases at J, with 16 bases between the two ends. Germline V lookup: CDR1 ENHRY, CDR2 SYGVKD. The CDR3 length is 15 residues. CDR3 amino acids: CAITLHAGDTDTQYF. CDR3 in DNA: TGTGCCATCACCCTGCACGCGGGTGACACAGATACGCAGTATTTT.

The rearrangement joins TRBV6-1 to TRBJ1-2; a weak D match, TRBD1 (5 bases). Germline CDR1 is MNHNS and CDR2 is SASEGT. Deletions cut 4 bases from V and 2 bases from J, with 14 bases between. CDR3 size: 15 residues. The CDR3 nucleotides are TGTGCCAGCAGTGTGGGCCCCGGGGGGAACTATGGCTACACCTTC. Its translation: CASSVGPGGNYGYTF.

This clone has just one count. This chain uses TRBV5-1 with TRBJ2-7, with 11 bases lining up with TRBD2. Looked up from germline, CDR1 is SGHRS and CDR2 is YFSETQ. The CDR3 is 16 residues long. V trimming: 2 bases; J trimming: 2 bases; junction bases outside the gene matches: 6. The CDR3 loop is CASSLGGTSGPYEQYF. The CDR3 DNA sequence: TGCGCCAGCAGCTTAGGCGGGACTAGCGGACCCTACGAGCAGTACTTC. Together with reference TRBV5-1 and TRBJ2-7, the CDR3 gives the full variable domain: KAGVTQTPRYLIKTRGQQVTLSCSPISGHRSVSWYQQTPGQGLQFLFEYFSETQRNKGNFPGRFSGRQFSNSRSEMNVSTLELGDSALYLCASSLGGTSGPYEQYFGPGTRLTVT.

The chain carries TRBV18 and TRBJ2-5; tentative D call: TRBD1 (5 bases). The J call may be incorrect, as the DNA end agrees better with TRBJ2-7. The CDR3 length is 14 residues. Per germline, CDR1 KGHSH and CDR2 LQKENI. CDR3 DNA sequence: TGTGCCAGCTCACCACTCCAGGGCCCTGGCGAGCAGTACTTC. Encoded protein: CASSPLQGPGEQYF.

This clone was recorded a few times. The V gene is TRBV7-9, the J gene TRBJ2-7; the D gene is possibly TRBD2 (6 bases). Germline loops: CDR1 SEHNR, CDR2 FQNEAQ (reference sequence). The V gene lost 3 bases and the J gene lost 2 bases, with 11 bases spanning the gap. The CDR3 loop spans 14 amino acids. CDR3 protein: CASSLERAPYEQYF. CDR3 sequence (DNA): TGTGCCAGCAGCTTGGAGCGGGCCCCCTACGAGCAGTACTTC.

This clone was recorded only once. The V call is TRBV5-6, the J call TRBJ2-7; the D gene is possibly TRBD1 (5 bases). Trimming pared 0 bases from V and 7 bases from J, leaving 11 bases between. Germline V lookup: CDR1 SGHDT, CDR2 YYEEEE. The CDR3 loop spans 13 amino acids. The CDR3 DNA reads as TGTGCCAGCAGCTTGGGGGGCGGAATAGAGCAGTACTTC. This sequence encodes CASSLGGGIEQYF.

The chain carries TRBV28 and TRBJ2-7; perhaps TRBD1 as D (6 bases). CDR3 length: 16 amino acids. Germline lookup yields CDR1 MDHEN and CDR2 SYDVKM. V dropped 3 bases and J dropped 3 bases, with 18 bases sitting between them. The CDR3 coding sequence is TGTGCCAGCAGTTTCCCGCAGGGGCGGGTTGGCTACGAGCAGTACTTC. Protein sequence: CASSFPQGRVGYEQYF. Full variable domain (rest looked up from reference TRBV28 and TRBJ2-7): DVKVTQSSRYLVKRTGEKVFLECVQDMDHENMFWYRQDPGLGLRLIYFSYDVKMKEKGDIPEGYSVSREKKERFSLILESASTNQTSMYLCASSFPQGRVGYEQYFGPGTRLTVT.

The chain joins TRBV19 to TRBJ2-2; D is unresolved. The CDR3 runs 11 residues. V lost 4 bases and J 8 bases, leaving 5 bases between the germline ends. CDR1 and CDR2 (germline): LNHDA, SQIVND (reference sequence). CDR3 amino acids: CASSKTGELFF. As DNA, the CDR3 is TGTGCCAGTAGTAAGACAGGGGAGCTGTTTTTT.

The rearrangement uses TRBV6-1 and TRBJ2-2; D remains ambiguous. CDR1 and CDR2 from the germline V gene are MNHNS and SASEGT. CDR3 length equals 13 residues. V dropped 4 bases and J dropped 4 bases, with 7 bases sitting between them. CDR3 loop: CASSVSGTGELFF. CDR3 bases: TGTGCCAGCAGTGTATCAGGCACCGGGGAGCTGTTTTTT.

V gene TRBV6-5 combines with J gene TRBJ2-3, with D tentatively TRBD2 (6 bases). The CDR3 is 15 amino acids. The germline V gene has CDR1 MNHEY and CDR2 SVGAGI. V dropped 6 bases and J dropped 2 bases, with 15 bases sitting between them. CDR3 in amino acids: CASRRWGGATDTQYF. The CDR3 nucleotides read TGTGCCAGCAGGCGATGGGGCGGGGCCACAGATACGCAGTATTTT.

The CDR3 DNA sequence: TGCAGCGTTGAAGGGACAGGGGGCGGCCAGCCCCAGCATTTT. Protein product: CSVEGTGGGQPQHF. The V and J genes are TRBV29-1 and TRBJ1-5; 11 bases line up with TRBD1. Germline CDR1 reads SQVTM; CDR2 reads ANQGSEA. The CDR3 consists of 14 residues. V dropped 1 base and J dropped 7; count of bases not matched to a gene: 3.

J is TRBJ2-3 and V is TRBV6-5, with a possible D match to TRBD2 (6 bases). The V end lost 2 bases, the J end lost 6 bases, and 18 bases lay between the germline ends. Germline assignment: CDR1 MNHEY and CDR2 SVGAGI. There are 16 residues in the CDR3. The CDR3 loop reads CASSYRGWGETDTQYF. The CDR3 coding sequence is TGTGCCAGCAGTTACCGGGGCTGGGGGGAGACGGATACGCAGTATTTT.

J is TRBJ1-5 and V is TRBV4-1, with D uncertain. With 4 bases removed from V and 2 bases from J, the gap between germline ends came to 15 bases. Germline CDR1 reads MGHRA; CDR2 reads YSYEKL. This CDR3 contains 16 residues. This chain's CDR3 is CASSPTERSGNQPQHF. The DNA for the CDR3 is TGCGCCAGCAGCCCCACAGAGAGGAGTGGCAATCAGCCCCAGCATTTT.

This chain connects TRBV9 to TRBJ2-7, with 10 bases lining up with TRBD2. Germline V lookup: CDR1 SGDLS, CDR2 YYNGEE. CDR3 length: 14 residues. The junction had 7 bases not matched to a gene; V was cut back by 4 bases and J by 6 bases. The CDR3 DNA is TGTGCCAGCAGCCGAAGCGGGAGGGCCGCCGAGCAGTACTTC. This codes for CASSRSGRAAEQYF.

The J gene is TRBJ1-2, the V gene TRBV6-5; TRBD1 matches 7 bases. With 2 bases clipped from V and 8 bases from J, the junction kept 8 bases outside the gene matches. CDR3 length: 14 amino acids. CDR1 is MNHEY and CDR2 is SVGAGI in the germline V gene. The CDR3: CASSYHRGLHGYTF. The CDR3 DNA reads TGTGCCAGCAGTTACCATAGGGGGCTTCACGGCTACACCTTC.

The J gene is TRBJ2-5, the V gene TRBV7-9, with D possibly matching TRBD2 (5 bases). Germline V CDR1 and CDR2: SEHNR, FQNEAQ (reference sequence). The CDR3 has 15 amino acids. V lost 1 base, J lost 0 bases, and 9 bases lay in between. This CDR3 is CASSLGRNYQETQYF. The CDR3, as DNA: TGTGCCAGCAGCTTAGGGAGGAACTACCAAGAGACCCAGTACTTC.